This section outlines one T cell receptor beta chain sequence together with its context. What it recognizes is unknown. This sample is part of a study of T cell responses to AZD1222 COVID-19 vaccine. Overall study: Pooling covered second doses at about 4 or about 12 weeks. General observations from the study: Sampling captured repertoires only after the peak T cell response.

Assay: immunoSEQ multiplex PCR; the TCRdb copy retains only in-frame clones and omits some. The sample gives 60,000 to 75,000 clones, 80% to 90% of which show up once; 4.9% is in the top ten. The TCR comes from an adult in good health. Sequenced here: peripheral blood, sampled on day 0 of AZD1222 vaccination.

CDR3 sequence (DNA): TGCGCCAGCTATGAGGGTTATAGGGGACAGCGAAACACTGAAGCTTTCTTT. This codes for CASYEGYRGQRNTEAFF. The rearrangement uses TRBV5-1 and TRBJ1-1, with 7 bases aligning to TRBD1. This CDR3 has 17 residues. The V gene's germline CDR1 is SGHRS and CDR2 YFSETQ. The trim removed 7 bases at V and 2 bases at J, leaving 17 bases unmatched.